A single sample gave rise to the 11 T cell receptor beta chains below, sequenced in a study of OX40 agonist ivuxolimab in advanced cancers. Produced via immunoSEQ multiplex PCR; TCRdb's table is partial and in-frame only. This sample has tens of thousands of clones, with roughly 87% found just once. The sequencing here drew on CD4+ or CD8+ T cells sorted from blood, taken in a trial of the OX40 agonist ivuxolimab. The receptor source for this set is an adult with an advanced solid tumor such as melanoma, head and neck, liver or kidney cancer.

The chain uses TRBV2 and TRBJ1-6; tentatively, D is TRBD1 (6 bases). The CDR3 runs to 15 residues. V was clipped by 10 bases and J by 2 bases, with 15 bases between them. Looked up from germline, CDR1 is SNHLY and CDR2 is FYNNEI. The CDR3 sequence is CATGMDSPYNSPLHF. For the CDR3, the DNA is TGTGCCACCGGAATGGACAGCCCCTATAATTCACCCCTCCACTTT.

The gene calls are TRBV19 and TRBJ1-3; D ambiguous. CDR3 length equals 11 residues. Trimming removed 6 bases at V and 4 bases at J, with 4 bases between. Germline V CDR1 and CDR2: LNHDA, SQIVND (reference sequence). CDR3 in DNA: TGTGCCAGTAGATGGGGAAACACCATATATTTT. Translated, it gives CASRWGNTIYF.

The chain has TRBV19 and TRBJ2-2, with 10 bases that match TRBD1. Germline values: CDR1 LNHDA, CDR2 SQIVND (reference sequence). This CDR3 has 16 residues. The V gene end was trimmed by 7 bases and the J gene end by 3 bases; junction bases not matched to a gene: 8. CDR3 nucleotides: TGTGCCAGTATCCCCCGTGGGACAGGGGACACCGGGGAGCTGTTTTTT. Protein product: CASIPRGTGDTGELFF.

The chain links TRBV7-8 to TRBJ1-1, with D unclear. With 0 bases removed from V and 1 base from J, the gap between germline ends came to 3 bases. The CDR3 consists of 13 residues. The V gene's germline CDR1 is SGHVS and CDR2 FQNEAQ. CDR3 sequence: CASSLAGNTEAFF. The DNA of the CDR3 is TGTGCCAGCAGCTTAGCAGGGAACACTGAAGCTTTCTTT. Full variable domain (remainder filled in from reference TRBV7-8 and TRBJ1-1): GAGVSQSPRYKVAKRGQDVALRCDPISGHVSLFWYQQALGQGPEFLTYFQNEAQLDKSGLPSDRFFAERPEGSVSTLKIQRTQQEDSAVYLCASSLAGNTEAFFGQGTRLTVV.

The chain links TRBV10-2 to TRBJ2-5, with 8 positions matching TRBD1. V was pared by 4 bases and J by 1 base, with 5 bases of the junction left unmatched. This CDR3 spans 15 amino acids. The germline CDR1 and CDR2 sequences are WSHSY and SAAADI. CDR3 DNA: TGCGCCAGCAGTGGCCGTGACAGGGGCCAAGAGACCCAGTACTTC. Amino acids: CASSGRDRGQETQYF.

This clone was detected only once. This rearrangement joins TRBV7-6 to TRBJ1-1; D perhaps matches TRBD1 (5 bases). The CDR3 covers 13 residues. Germline assignment: CDR1 SGHVS and CDR2 FNYEAQ. V lost 5 bases and J lost 3, with 10 bases in between. CDR3 nucleotide sequence: TGTGCCAGCAGCCGAGCAGGGTACACTGAAGCTTTCTTT. Protein product: CASSRAGYTEAFF.

Concerning this clone: The junction departs from the called germline gene at one end, perhaps through a read error. The J gene is TRBJ2-7, the V gene TRBV2; D is unclear. CDR3 length: 17 amino acids. Germline V CDR1 and CDR2: SNHLY, FYNNEI. CDR3 in DNA: TGTGCCAGCAGTGAATTGTGGGATACCAAGCACCAGTACGAGCAGTGCTTC. This sequence encodes CASSELWDTKHQYEQCF.

This sequence joins TRBV27 and TRBJ2-3, with 9 bases fitting TRBD2. Germline loops: CDR1 MNHEY, CDR2 SMNVEV (reference sequence). With V trimmed by 2 bases and J by 5 bases, 5 bases remained unmatched. The CDR3 spans 15 residues. The CDR3 DNA is TGTGCCAGCAGTTTAATAGCGGGGGTAATAGATACGCAGTATTTT. This gives the protein CASSLIAGVIDTQYF.

The rearrangement joins TRBV10-1 to TRBJ1-3, with 7 bases identical to TRBD1. This CDR3 comprises 14 residues. The trim removed 8 bases at V and 3 bases at J, leaving 7 bases unmatched. In germline, CDR1 is WNHNN, CDR2 SYGVQD (reference sequence). CDR3 loop: CASAPDRDGNTIYF. CDR3 DNA sequence: TGCGCCAGCGCGCCCGACAGGGATGGAAACACCATATATTTT.

V gene TRBV28 combines with J gene TRBJ1-5, with TRBD1 as a possible D gene (6 bases). This CDR3 comprises 14 residues. The V end was cut by 4 bases, the J end by 7 bases, with 14 bases between. CDR1 MDHEN and CDR2 SYDVKM come from the germline V gene. CDR3 coding DNA: TGTGCCAGCAGTTCGGCAGGGGCCGAGCAGCCCCAGCATTTT. Its translation: CASSSAGAEQPQHF.

V usage is TRBV6-5 and J usage is TRBJ2-5, with TRBD2 matching 7 bases. CDR1 is MNHEY, CDR2 SVGAGI, per germline. V gave up 6 bases and J gave up 7 bases; unmatched junction bases: 11. CDR3 length equals 14 residues. The DNA of the CDR3 is TGTGCCAGCAGGCCAGCGGGACCTAGAGGGACCCAGTACTTC. Encoded protein: CASRPAGPRGTQYF.